This entry lists 25 T cell receptor beta chains sequenced from one sample in a study of beta chain features in type 1 diabetes. Overall study findings and caveats: TCRB CDR3 length was moderately but significantly reduced in all four CD4+ subsets of Type 1 diabetes patients.

Their specific antigens are unknown. The investigators reverse transcribed all of the isolated RNA, so they sequenced expressed TCRB transcripts. Some clones are missing from TCRdb's copy, which holds only in-frame ones; the method was immunoSEQ multiplex PCR. The sample contains about 740,000 clones, roughly 12% of which appear only once. Sequenced input: naive CD4+ T cells from blood. These receptors all stem from a young man with type 1 diabetes.

There are a few counts of this clone. The CDR3 loop reads CAWSANLGQLGKLFF. The CDR3 DNA reads as TGTGCCTGGAGTGCAAATTTGGGACAGCTGGGAAAACTGTTTTTT. The chain couples TRBV30 to TRBJ1-4; TRBD1 aligns across 7 bases. The trim removed 1 base at V and 10 bases at J, leaving 12 bases unmatched. Germline CDR1 GTSNPN, CDR2 SVGIG (reference sequence). The CDR3 contains 15 residues.

CDR3 in amino acids: CASSLVPTEAFF. The CDR3 bases are TGTGCCAGCAGCTTAGTGCCCACTGAAGCTTTCTTT. The chain joins TRBV7-9 to TRBJ1-1; D remains ambiguous. Germline V CDR1 and CDR2: SEHNR, FQNEAQ (reference sequence). V was clipped by 1 base and J by 4 bases, with 4 bases between them. The CDR3 runs to 12 residues. Based on the CDR3 plus reference TRBV7-9 and TRBJ1-1, the full variable domain is DTGVSQNPRHKITKRGQNVTFRCDPISEHNRLYWYRQTLGQGPEFLTYFQNEAQLEKSRLLSDRFSAERPKGSFSTLEIQRTEQGDSAMYLCASSLVPTEAFFGQGTRLTVV.

This chain uses TRBV6-5 with TRBJ1-4; TRBD1 matches at 8 bases. The trim removed 6 bases at V and 4 bases at J, leaving 7 bases unmatched. From germline, CDR1 is MNHEY and CDR2 SVGAGI. There are 15 residues in the CDR3. The CDR3 loop is CASSRTGRLNEKLFF. The CDR3 DNA follows: TGTGCCAGCAGCCGGACAGGGCGACTTAATGAAAAACTGTTTTTT.

In nucleotides, the CDR3 is TGTGCCTGGGGGACAGGGGTAAATCAGCCCCAGCATTTT. As protein: CAWGTGVNQPQHF. This chain uses TRBV30 with TRBJ1-5, with 10 bases that match TRBD1. The CDR3 is 13 residues long. In germline, CDR1 is GTSNPN, CDR2 SVGIG (reference sequence). With 5 bases clipped from V and 4 bases from J, the junction kept 2 bases outside the gene matches.

This clone occurred a few times. The chain recombines TRBV9 with TRBJ2-1; D is perhaps TRBD2 (6 bases). The V gene lost 0 bases and the J gene lost 8 bases, with 18 bases spanning the gap. The CDR3 is 16 residues long. Germline CDR1 is SGDLS and CDR2 is YYNGEE. Here the CDR3 reads CASSVVGAGSVDEQFF. The CDR3 bases are TGTGCCAGCAGCGTAGTAGGGGCGGGATCCGTGGATGAGCAGTTCTTC.

This sequence joins TRBV7-8 and TRBJ1-6, with 7 bases aligning to TRBD1. V was clipped by 5 bases and J by 10 bases; unmatched bases: 11. The CDR3 loop spans 15 amino acids. Germline V CDR1 and CDR2: SGHVS, FQNEAQ. Written as DNA, the CDR3 is TGTGCCAGCAGCGCCGGGCAGGGGGTATACTCACCCCTCCACTTT. Translation: CASSAGQGVYSPLHF. Combining the CDR3 with reference TRBV7-8 and TRBJ1-6 gives the whole variable domain GAGVSQSPRYKVAKRGQDVALRCDPISGHVSLFWYQQALGQGPEFLTYFQNEAQLDKSGLPSDRFFAERPEGSVSTLKIQRTQQEDSAVYLCASSAGQGVYSPLHFGNGTRLTVT.

This clone has only a few counts. This chain uses TRBV2 with TRBJ2-5; the match to TRBD2 covers 8 bases. The CDR3 contains 15 residues. V was pared by 10 bases and J by 2 bases, with 12 bases of the junction left unmatched. Germline values: CDR1 SNHLY, CDR2 FYNNEI. CDR3 amino acids: CATTALLAGQETQYF. Here the CDR3 DNA reads TGTGCCACCACCGCGCTCTTAGCGGGGCAAGAGACCCAGTACTTC.

In its sample, this clone was seen a few times. This chain connects TRBV30 to TRBJ1-4; possible D gene TRBD1, 6 bases. The ends were cut back, 1 base at V and 13 bases at J, with 16 bases in the middle. CDR3 length equals 13 residues. Looked up from germline, CDR1 is GTSNPN and CDR2 is SVGIG (reference sequence). The CDR3 here is CAWSGGQAQRLFF. The CDR3 coding sequence is TGTGCCTGGAGTGGGGGGCAGGCCCAGAGACTGTTTTTT.

The rearrangement joins TRBV13 to TRBJ2-1; possibly TRBD1 or TRBD2 for D (5 bases each). V dropped 7 bases and J dropped 5 bases, with 18 bases sitting between them. CDR1 is PRHDT, CDR2 FYEKMQ, per germline (reference sequence). The CDR3 spans 15 residues. In nucleotides, the CDR3 is TGTGCCAGCAATATGGGACCGACACAGGACAATGAGCAGTTCTTC. Translating it yields CASNMGPTQDNEQFF.

The chain employs TRBV30 and TRBJ2-6; tentatively, D is TRBD1 or TRBD2 (6 bases each). This CDR3 contains 14 residues. The V and J ends lost 4 bases and 2 bases respectively, with 9 bases between them. From germline, CDR1 is GTSNPN and CDR2 SVGIG (reference sequence). CDR3 nucleotides: TGTGCCTGGACGGGGGCGGCTGGGGCCAACGTCCTGACTTTC. Protein: CAWTGAAGANVLTF.

This clone has only a few counts. V gene TRBV4-1 combines with J gene TRBJ2-1; 10 nucleotides align to TRBD1. Germline V gene data show CDR1 as MGHRA and CDR2 as YSYEKL. The V and J ends lost 3 bases and 8 bases, in that order; junction bases with no gene match: 13. This CDR3 spans 17 amino acids. Written as DNA, the CDR3 is TGCGCCAGCAGCCACCTACCGGGACAGGGGTTTTTCCATGAGCAGTTCTTC. Translating gives CASSHLPGQGFFHEQFF.

The chain joins TRBV30 to TRBJ2-7; D may correspond to TRBD1 or TRBD2 (5 bases each). The CDR3 totals 15 residues. Germline V gene data show CDR1 as GTSNPN and CDR2 as SVGIG (reference sequence). The V end lost 1 base, the J end lost 0 bases, and 13 bases lay between the germline ends. This CDR3 reads CAWSGLGTFSYEQYF. CDR3 coding DNA: TGTGCCTGGAGTGGGCTAGGGACCTTCTCCTACGAGCAGTACTTC.

This clone was seen more than once but under ten times. The rearrangement joins TRBV28 to TRBJ2-1; D not certain. Germline-derived CDR1 and CDR2 are MDHEN and SYDVKM. V was pared by 4 bases and J by 2 bases, with 15 bases between. This CDR3 region has 16 residues. CDR3 in amino acids: CASSSNGINPYNEQFF. CDR3 bases: TGTGCCAGCAGTTCCAATGGGATCAACCCCTACAATGAGCAGTTCTTC.

To note about this clone: Other DNA sequences in the same sample also yield this CDR3. The V call is TRBV18, the J call TRBJ2-5; the D is unclear. The ends were cut back, 2 bases at V and 5 bases at J, with 6 bases in the middle. The CDR3 has 12 amino acids. The germline gives CDR1 KGHSH, CDR2 LQKENI. Here the CDR3 reads CASSPSRETQYF. The DNA of the CDR3 is TGTGCCAGCTCACCATCGAGGGAGACCCAGTACTTC. The complete variable domain, with remaining parts taken from reference TRBV18 and TRBJ2-5, reads NAGVMQNPRHLVRRRGQEARLRCSPMKGHSHVYWYRQLPEEGLKFMVYLQKENIIDESGMPKERFSAEFPKEGPSILRIQQVVRGDSAAYFCASSPSRETQYFGPGTRLLVL.

The J gene is TRBJ1-2, the V gene TRBV11-2; D unclear. CDR3 length: 16 residues. V lost 4 bases and J 4 bases, leaving 19 bases between the germline ends. In germline, CDR1 is SGHAT, CDR2 FQNNGV. The chain's CDR3 is CASSSSNGGSGYGYTF. The CDR3 nucleotides read TGTGCCAGCAGCTCTTCCAATGGAGGGAGCGGCTATGGCTACACCTTC.

This clone was counted only a few times. The V and J genes are TRBV5-6 and TRBJ2-3; TRBD1 or TRBD2 may be the D gene (6 bases each). V lost 4 bases and J lost 9, with 21 bases in between. Germline V gene lookup returns CDR1 SGHDT and CDR2 YYEEEE. This CDR3 has 15 residues. Here the CDR3 DNA reads TGTGCCAGCAGCCTACCTGCGGGGACAATTAACACGCAGTATTTT. This encodes CASSLPAGTINTQYF.

This chain links TRBV27 with TRBJ2-7; TRBD2 agrees at 10 bases. Losses at the gene ends were 5 bases for V and 4 bases for J; bases not matched to a gene: 14. CDR1 MNHEY and CDR2 SMNVEV come from the germline V gene (reference sequence). There are 17 residues in the CDR3. This CDR3 reads CASSPSSGGARRYEQYF. The CDR3 nucleotides are TGTGCCAGCAGTCCCTCCAGCGGGGGGGCCCGGCGGTACGAGCAGTACTTC.

CDR3 sequence (DNA): TGTGCCAGCGGGGAGGAGACCCAGTACTTC. Its translation is CASGEETQYF. The chain carries TRBV7-8 and TRBJ2-5, with TRBD2 as a possible D gene (5 bases). The V and J ends lost 8 bases and 5 bases respectively, with 6 bases between them. Germline lookup yields CDR1 SGHVS and CDR2 FQNEAQ. The CDR3 covers 10 residues.

This rearrangement joins TRBV7-9 to TRBJ1-3; no definite D call. The length of the CDR3 is 15 residues. V lost 2 bases and J 0 bases, leaving 8 bases between the germline ends. From germline, CDR1 is SEHNR and CDR2 FQNEAQ (reference sequence). The CDR3: CASSLPTSSGNTIYF. DNA for the CDR3: TGTGCCAGCAGCTTACCAACGAGCTCTGGAAACACCATATATTTT.

This chain links TRBV30 with TRBJ1-2; D gene ambiguous. Germline CDR1 and CDR2: GTSNPN and SVGIG (reference sequence). This CDR3 spans 11 amino acids. Deletions cut 5 bases from V and 8 bases from J, with 12 bases between. The CDR3: CAWVKDPGYTF. CDR3 DNA sequence: TGTGCCTGGGTTAAGGATCCAGGCTACACCTTC.

The V gene is TRBV5-6, the J gene TRBJ1-1, with no clear D. The CDR3 runs to 14 residues. Between the trimmed V and J ends, which lost 1 base and 1 base, there was a span of 8 bases. CDR1 SGHDT and CDR2 YYEEEE come from the germline V gene. CDR3: CASSLWLPNTEAFF. CDR3 DNA: TGTGCCAGCAGCTTGTGGCTACCGAACACTGAAGCTTTCTTT.

The genes are TRBV5-1 and TRBJ1-4, with D possibly TRBD1 on 5 matching bases. V was trimmed by 4 bases and J by 2 bases, leaving 12 bases between them. Germline V CDR1 and CDR2: SGHRS, YFSETQ. This CDR3 has 15 residues. CDR3 sequence reads: CASSPRGTTNEKLFF. In DNA form, the CDR3 reads TGCGCCAGCAGCCCGAGGGGTACGACTAATGAAAAACTGTTTTTT.

This clone has more than one count but fewer than ten. The chain has TRBV29-1 and TRBJ2-3; 10 nucleotides line up with TRBD2. CDR3 length: 14 amino acids. Germline CDR1 reads SQVTM; CDR2 reads ANQGSEA. With V trimmed by 5 bases and J by 1 base, 3 bases remained unmatched. The CDR3 DNA is TGCAGCGTTTCCCTAGCGGGGGGCACAGATACGCAGTATTTT. This sequence encodes CSVSLAGGTDTQYF.

This clone was detected only a few times. The chain is built from TRBV4-1 and TRBJ2-3; D is unresolved. Trimming stripped 4 bases from V and 2 bases from J, with 4 bases between. Germline V gene data show CDR1 as MGHRA and CDR2 as YSYEKL. The CDR3 sequence is 12 residues long. This CDR3 reads CASSPHTDTQYF. In nucleotides, the CDR3 is TGCGCCAGCAGCCCCCACACAGATACGCAGTATTTT.

This clone turned up a few times. The chain couples TRBV29-1 to TRBJ1-1; D uncertain. The ends were cut back, 4 bases at V and 3 bases at J, with 9 bases in the middle. CDR1 and CDR2 from the germline V gene are SQVTM and ANQGSEA. This CDR3 has 12 amino acids. The CDR3: CSVGNRDTEAFF. The CDR3 DNA reads TGCAGCGTTGGGAATCGGGACACTGAAGCTTTCTTT.